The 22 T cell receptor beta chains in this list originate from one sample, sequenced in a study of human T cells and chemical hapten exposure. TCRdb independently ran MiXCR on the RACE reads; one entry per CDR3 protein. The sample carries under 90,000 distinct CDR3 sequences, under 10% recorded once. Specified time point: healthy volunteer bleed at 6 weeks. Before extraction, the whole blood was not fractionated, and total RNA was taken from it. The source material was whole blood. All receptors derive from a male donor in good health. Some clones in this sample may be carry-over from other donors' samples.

The CDR3 here is CASSGHSGGGTDTQYF. For the CDR3, the DNA is TGTGCCAGCAGCGGGCATAGCGGGGGGGGCACAGATACGCAGTATTTT. The V call is TRBV9, the J call TRBJ2-3; 11 positions match TRBD2. Per the germline V gene, CDR1 is SGDLS and CDR2 is YYNGEE. The CDR3 loop spans 16 amino acids. With V trimmed by 3 bases and J by 1 base, 4 bases remained unmatched.

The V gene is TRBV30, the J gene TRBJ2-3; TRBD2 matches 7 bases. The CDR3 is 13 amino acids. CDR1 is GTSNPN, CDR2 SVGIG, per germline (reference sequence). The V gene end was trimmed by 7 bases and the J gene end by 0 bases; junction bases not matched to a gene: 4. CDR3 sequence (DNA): TGTGCCTCCCAGCGGGAAAGCACAGATACGCAGTATTTT. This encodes CASQRESTDTQYF.

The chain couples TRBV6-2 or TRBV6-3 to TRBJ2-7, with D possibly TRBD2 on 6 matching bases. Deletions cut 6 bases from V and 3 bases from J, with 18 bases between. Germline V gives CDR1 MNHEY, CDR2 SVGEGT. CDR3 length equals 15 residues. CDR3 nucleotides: TGTGCCAGCAGCCCTATGGCGGGGCCTTACTACGAGCAGTACTTC. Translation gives CASSPMAGPYYEQYF.

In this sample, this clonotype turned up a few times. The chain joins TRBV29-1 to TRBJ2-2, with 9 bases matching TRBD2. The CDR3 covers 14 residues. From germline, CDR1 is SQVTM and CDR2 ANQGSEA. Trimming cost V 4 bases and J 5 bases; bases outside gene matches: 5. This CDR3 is CSVVAGVGTGELFF. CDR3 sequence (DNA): TGCAGCGTTGTAGCGGGAGTTGGTACCGGGGAGCTGTTTTTT.

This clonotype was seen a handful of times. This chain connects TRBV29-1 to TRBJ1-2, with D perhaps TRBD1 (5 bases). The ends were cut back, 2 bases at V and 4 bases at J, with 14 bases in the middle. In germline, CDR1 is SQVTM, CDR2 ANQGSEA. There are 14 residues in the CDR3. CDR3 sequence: CSVEPRGFGYGYTF. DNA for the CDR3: TGCAGCGTTGAACCCCGGGGGTTCGGCTATGGCTACACCTTC.

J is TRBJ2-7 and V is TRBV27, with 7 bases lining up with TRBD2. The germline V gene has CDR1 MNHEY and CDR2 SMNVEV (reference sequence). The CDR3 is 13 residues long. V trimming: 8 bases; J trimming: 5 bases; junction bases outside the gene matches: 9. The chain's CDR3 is CASSSRAGDEQYF. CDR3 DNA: TGTGCCAGCTCCTCCCGGGCGGGGGACGAGCAGTACTTC.

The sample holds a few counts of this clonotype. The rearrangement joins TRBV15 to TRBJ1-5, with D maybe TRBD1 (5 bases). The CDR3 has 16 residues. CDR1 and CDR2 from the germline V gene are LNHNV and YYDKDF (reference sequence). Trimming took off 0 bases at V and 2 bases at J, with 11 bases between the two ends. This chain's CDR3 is CATSRDPGAGNQPQHF. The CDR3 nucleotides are TGTGCCACCAGCAGAGATCCCGGGGCGGGCAATCAGCCCCAGCATTTT.

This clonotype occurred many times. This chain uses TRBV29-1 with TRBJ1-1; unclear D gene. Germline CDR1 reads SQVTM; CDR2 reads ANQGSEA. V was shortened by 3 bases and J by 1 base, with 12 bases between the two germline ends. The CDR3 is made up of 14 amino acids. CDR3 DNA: TGCAGCGTTGATCCCGGACGCCAGAACACTGAAGCTTTCTTT. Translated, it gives CSVDPGRQNTEAFF.

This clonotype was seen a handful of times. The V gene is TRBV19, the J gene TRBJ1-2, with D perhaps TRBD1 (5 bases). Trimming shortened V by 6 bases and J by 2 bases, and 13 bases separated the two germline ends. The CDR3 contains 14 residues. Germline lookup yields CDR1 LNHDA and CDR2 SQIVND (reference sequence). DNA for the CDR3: TGTGCCAGTAGCCTTTCAGGGAGCAACTATGGCTACACCTTC. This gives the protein CASSLSGSNYGYTF.

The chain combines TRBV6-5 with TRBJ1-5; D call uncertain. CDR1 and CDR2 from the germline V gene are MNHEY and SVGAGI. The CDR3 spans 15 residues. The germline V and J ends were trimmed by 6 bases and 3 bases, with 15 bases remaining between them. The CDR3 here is CASRKESGNNQPQHF. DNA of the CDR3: TGTGCCAGCAGAAAAGAGTCCGGGAACAATCAGCCCCAGCATTTT.

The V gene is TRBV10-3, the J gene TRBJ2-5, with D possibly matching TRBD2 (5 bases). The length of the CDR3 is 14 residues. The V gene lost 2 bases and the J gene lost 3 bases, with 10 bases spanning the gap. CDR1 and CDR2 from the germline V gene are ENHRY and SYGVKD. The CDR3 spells CAISERSGKETQYF. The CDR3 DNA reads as TGTGCCATCAGTGAGAGGTCGGGGAAAGAGACCCAGTACTTC.

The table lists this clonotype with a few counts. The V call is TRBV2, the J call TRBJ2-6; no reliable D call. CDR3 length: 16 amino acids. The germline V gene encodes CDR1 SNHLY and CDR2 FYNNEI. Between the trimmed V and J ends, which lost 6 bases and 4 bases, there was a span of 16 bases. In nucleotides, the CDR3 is TGTGCCAGCAGCGATGTGCCCCGCCCCGGGGCCAACGTCCTGACTTTC. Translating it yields CASSDVPRPGANVLTF. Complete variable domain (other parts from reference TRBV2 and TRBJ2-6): EPEVTQTPSHQVTQMGQEVILRCVPISNHLYFYWYRQILGQKVEFLVSFYNNEISEKSEIFDDQFSVERPDGSNFTLKIRSTKLEDSAMYFCASSDVPRPGANVLTFGAGSRLTVL.

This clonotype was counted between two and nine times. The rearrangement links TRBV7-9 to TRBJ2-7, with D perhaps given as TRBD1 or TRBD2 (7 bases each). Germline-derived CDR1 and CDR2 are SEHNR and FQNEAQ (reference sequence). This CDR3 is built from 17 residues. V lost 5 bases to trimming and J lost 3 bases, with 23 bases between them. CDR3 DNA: TGTGCCAGCAGCCCAGGGAGGGGGGACAGTATGTTCTACGAGCAGTACTTC. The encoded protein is CASSPGRGDSMFYEQYF.

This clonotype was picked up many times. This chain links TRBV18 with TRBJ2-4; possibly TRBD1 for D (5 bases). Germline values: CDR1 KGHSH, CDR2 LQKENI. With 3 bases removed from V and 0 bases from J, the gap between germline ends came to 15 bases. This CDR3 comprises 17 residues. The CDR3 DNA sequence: TGTGCCAGCTCACCGACGACAGAAATACTAGCCAAAAACATTCAGTACTTC. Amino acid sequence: CASSPTTEILAKNIQYF.

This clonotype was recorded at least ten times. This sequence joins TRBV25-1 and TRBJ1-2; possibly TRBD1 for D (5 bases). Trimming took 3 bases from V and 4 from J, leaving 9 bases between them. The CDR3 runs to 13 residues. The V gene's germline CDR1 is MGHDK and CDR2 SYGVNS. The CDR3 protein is CASSDGASYGYTF. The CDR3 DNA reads TGTGCCAGCAGTGATGGGGCTTCCTATGGCTACACCTTC.

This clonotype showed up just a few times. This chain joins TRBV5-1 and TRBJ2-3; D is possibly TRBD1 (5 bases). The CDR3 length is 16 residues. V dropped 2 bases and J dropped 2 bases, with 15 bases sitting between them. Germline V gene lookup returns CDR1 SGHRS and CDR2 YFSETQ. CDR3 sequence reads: CASSFAPGIFTDTQYF. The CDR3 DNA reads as TGCGCCAGCAGCTTTGCGCCAGGGATTTTCACAGATACGCAGTATTTT.

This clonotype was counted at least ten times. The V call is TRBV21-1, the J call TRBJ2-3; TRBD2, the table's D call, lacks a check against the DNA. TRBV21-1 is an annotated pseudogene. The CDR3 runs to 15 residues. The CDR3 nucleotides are TGTGCCATCAATCGACAGAGGCCCTCCACAGATACGCAGTATTTT. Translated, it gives CAINRQRPSTDTQYF.

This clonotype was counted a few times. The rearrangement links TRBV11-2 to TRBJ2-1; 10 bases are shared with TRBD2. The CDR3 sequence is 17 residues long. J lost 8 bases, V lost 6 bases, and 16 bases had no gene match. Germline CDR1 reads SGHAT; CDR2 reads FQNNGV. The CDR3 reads CASSSTKGASGSDEQFF. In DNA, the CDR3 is TGTGCCAGCAGTTCCACTAAGGGCGCTAGCGGGAGCGATGAGCAGTTCTTC.

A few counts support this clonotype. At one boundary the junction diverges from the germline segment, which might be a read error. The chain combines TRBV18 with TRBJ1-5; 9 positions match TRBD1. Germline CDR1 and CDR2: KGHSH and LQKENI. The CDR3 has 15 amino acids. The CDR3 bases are TGTGCCAGCTCAACACCCGGGACAGGGAATCAGCCCCAGCATTTT. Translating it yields CASSTPGTGNQPQHF. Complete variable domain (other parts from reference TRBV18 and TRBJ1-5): NAGVMQNPRHLVRRRGQEARLRCSPMKGHSHVYWYRQLPEEGLKFMVYLQKENIIDESGMPKERFSAEFPKEGPSILRIQQVVRGDSAAYFCASSTPGTGNQPQHFGDGTRLSIL.

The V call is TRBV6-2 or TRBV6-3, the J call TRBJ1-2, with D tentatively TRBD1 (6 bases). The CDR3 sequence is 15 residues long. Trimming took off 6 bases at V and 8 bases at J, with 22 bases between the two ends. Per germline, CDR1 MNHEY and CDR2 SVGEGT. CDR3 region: CASSHQGIGEEGYTF. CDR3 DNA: TGTGCCAGCAGCCATCAGGGGATCGGGGAAGAAGGCTACACCTTC.

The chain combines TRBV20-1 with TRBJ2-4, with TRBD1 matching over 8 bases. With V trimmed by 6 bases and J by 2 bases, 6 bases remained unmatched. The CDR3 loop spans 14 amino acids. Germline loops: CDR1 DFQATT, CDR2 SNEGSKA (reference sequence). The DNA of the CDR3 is TGCAGTGCCGGTCAGGGGGCTACCAAAAACATTCAGTACTTC. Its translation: CSAGQGATKNIQYF.

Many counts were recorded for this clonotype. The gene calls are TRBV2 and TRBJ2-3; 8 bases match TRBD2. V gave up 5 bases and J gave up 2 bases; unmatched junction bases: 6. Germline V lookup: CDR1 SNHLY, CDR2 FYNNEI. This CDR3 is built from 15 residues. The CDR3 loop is CASSQLAGLTDTQYF. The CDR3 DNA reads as TGTGCCAGCAGTCAGCTAGCGGGCCTCACAGATACGCAGTATTTT.